Shown below are 4 T cell receptor beta chains from a single sample sequenced in a study of T cell responses to AZD1222 COVID-19 vaccine. The data were produced by immunoSEQ multiplex PCR, yet TCRdb's version contains in-frame clones alone and is incomplete. This table holds 99,000 or so clones, over 80% found once. The sequences come from peripheral blood, collected on day 0 of AZD1222 vaccination. Every receptor here comes from an adult in good health.

This chain uses TRBV3-1 (or the pseudogene TRBV3-2) with TRBJ1-5, with D uncertain. The CDR3 is 14 residues long. Germline lookup yields CDR1 LGHDT and CDR2 YNNKEL (reference sequence). V gave up 3 bases and J gave up 1 base, with 7 bases separating them. CDR3 region: CASSQSRSNQPQHF. The CDR3 DNA follows: TGTGCCAGCAGCCAGTCCAGAAGCAATCAGCCCCAGCATTTT.

The V and J genes are TRBV10-3 and TRBJ2-7, with TRBD2 matching 9 bases. The germline gives CDR1 ENHRY, CDR2 SYGVKD. The CDR3 runs 14 residues. Trimming at V came to 5 bases and at J to 2 bases, leaving 4 bases not matched to a gene. The DNA of the CDR3 is TGTGCCATCAGTATTAGCGGGGGAACCTACGAGCAGTACTTC. The encoded protein is CAISISGGTYEQYF.

This chain uses TRBV4-3 with TRBJ1-3, with D perhaps matching TRBD1 (5 bases). Trimming pared 4 bases from V and 4 bases from J, leaving 20 bases between. Germline V gene sequence: CDR1 LGHNA, CDR2 YSLEER. The CDR3 runs 17 residues. The CDR3 loop reads CASSRTTQGMNGNTIYF. The CDR3 region has the DNA TGCGCCAGCAGCCGAACAACTCAGGGTATGAACGGAAACACCATATATTTT.

The V call is TRBV27, the J call TRBJ1-1; D ambiguous. Germline loops: CDR1 MNHEY, CDR2 SMNVEV (reference sequence). This CDR3 has 16 residues. V lost 2 bases, J lost 2 bases, and 15 bases lay in between. In nucleotides, the CDR3 is TGTGCCAGCAGTTTAAGGCAGGTTAGGGATAACACTGAAGCTTTCTTT. It specifies CASSLRQVRDNTEAFF.